This section outlines one T cell receptor (beta chain) sequence together with its context. Mismatch with germline at one junction end may stem from a read error. People who had autoimmune disease history or systemic immunosuppression were excluded. The source of the sample is a study of OX40 agonist ivuxolimab in advanced cancers. Clones were read by immunoSEQ multiplex PCR, and TCRdb kept only the in-frame ones, dropping some. The sample lists about 95,000 clones; 75% to 90% were seen once. Germline V gene sequence: CDR1 GTSNPN, CDR2 SVGIG (reference sequence). CDR3 length equals 13 residues. Sequenced material: CD4+ or CD8+ T cells sorted from blood, taken in a trial of the OX40 agonist ivuxolimab. The rearrangement uses TRBV30 and TRBJ1-6, with D unclear. This receptor was taken from an adult with an advanced solid tumor such as melanoma, head and neck, liver or kidney cancer. This CDR3 reads CAWSETTLSPPHF. The CDR3 coding sequence is TGTGCCTGGAGTGAAACCACACTCTCACCCCCCCACTTT.